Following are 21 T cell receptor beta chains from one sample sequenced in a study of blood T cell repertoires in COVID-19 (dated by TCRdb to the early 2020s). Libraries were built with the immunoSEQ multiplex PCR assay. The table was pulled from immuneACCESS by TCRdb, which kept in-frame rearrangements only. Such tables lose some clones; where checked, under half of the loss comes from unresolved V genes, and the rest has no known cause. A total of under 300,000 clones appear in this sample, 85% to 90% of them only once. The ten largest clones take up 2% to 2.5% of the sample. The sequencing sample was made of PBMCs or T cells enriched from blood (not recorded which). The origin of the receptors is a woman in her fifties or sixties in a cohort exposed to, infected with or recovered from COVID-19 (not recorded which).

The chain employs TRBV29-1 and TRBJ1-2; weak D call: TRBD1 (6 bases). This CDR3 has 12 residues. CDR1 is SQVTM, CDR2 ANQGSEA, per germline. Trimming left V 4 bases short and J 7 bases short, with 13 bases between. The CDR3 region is CSVAGAQTGYTF. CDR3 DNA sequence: TGCAGCGTTGCAGGGGCGCAGACTGGCTACACCTTC.

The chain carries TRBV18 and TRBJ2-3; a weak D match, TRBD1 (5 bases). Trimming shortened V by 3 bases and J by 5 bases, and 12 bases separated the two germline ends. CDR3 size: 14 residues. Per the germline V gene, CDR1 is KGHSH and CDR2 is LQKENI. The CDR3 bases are TGTGCCAGCTCACCGGGCAGGGTGTTAGATACGCAGTATTTT. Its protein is CASSPGRVLDTQYF.

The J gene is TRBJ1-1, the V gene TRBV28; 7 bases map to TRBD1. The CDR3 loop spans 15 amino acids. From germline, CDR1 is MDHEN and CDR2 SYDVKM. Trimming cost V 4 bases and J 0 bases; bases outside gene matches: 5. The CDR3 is CASSSDRAMNTEAFF. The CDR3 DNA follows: TGTGCCAGCAGTTCTGACAGGGCTATGAACACTGAAGCTTTCTTT.

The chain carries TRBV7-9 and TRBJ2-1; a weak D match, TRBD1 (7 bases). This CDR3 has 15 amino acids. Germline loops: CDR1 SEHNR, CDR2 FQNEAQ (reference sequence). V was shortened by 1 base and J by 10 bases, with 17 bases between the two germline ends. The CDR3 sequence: CASSLGGRGEGEQFF. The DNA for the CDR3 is TGTGCCAGCAGCTTAGGTGGCAGGGGGGAAGGGGAGCAGTTCTTC.

This CDR3 is CASSRYSGSGSYEQYF. The CDR3 DNA reads TGTGCCAGCAGCCGATATAGCGGGAGTGGGAGCTACGAGCAGTACTTC. The chain combines TRBV14 with TRBJ2-7; 9 bases match TRBD2. Losses at the gene ends were 4 bases for V and 3 bases for J; bases not matched to a gene: 10. Germline values: CDR1 SGHDN, CDR2 FVKESK. The CDR3 loop spans 16 amino acids.

The CDR3 sequence: CASSFTGQGADGYTF. CDR3 sequence (DNA): TGCGCCAGCAGCTTCACCGGACAGGGGGCTGATGGCTACACCTTC. V and J are TRBV5-1 and TRBJ1-2, with 11 nucleotides matching TRBD1. Trimming removed 2 bases from V and 6 bases from J; junction bases left unmatched: 6. This CDR3 contains 15 residues. Germline CDR1 reads SGHRS; CDR2 reads YFSETQ.

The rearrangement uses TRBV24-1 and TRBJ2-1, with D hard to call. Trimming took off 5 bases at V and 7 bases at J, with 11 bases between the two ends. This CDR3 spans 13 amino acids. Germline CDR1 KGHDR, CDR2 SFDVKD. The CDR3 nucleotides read TGTGCCACCAGTGGTTCCAGTCCGAATGAGCAGTTCTTC. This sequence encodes CATSGSSPNEQFF.

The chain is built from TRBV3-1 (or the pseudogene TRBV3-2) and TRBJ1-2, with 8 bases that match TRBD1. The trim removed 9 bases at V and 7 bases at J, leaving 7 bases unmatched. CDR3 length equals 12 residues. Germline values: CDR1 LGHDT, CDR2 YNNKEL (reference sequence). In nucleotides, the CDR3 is TGTGCCAGTCAGGACAGGGTAGGTGGCTACACCTTC. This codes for CASQDRVGGYTF.

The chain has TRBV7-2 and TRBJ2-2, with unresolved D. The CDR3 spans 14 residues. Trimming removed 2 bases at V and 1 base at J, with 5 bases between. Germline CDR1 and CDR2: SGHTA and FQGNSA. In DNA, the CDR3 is TGTGCCAGCAGCTTACAACAGAACACCGGGGAGCTGTTTTTT. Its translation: CASSLQQNTGELFF.

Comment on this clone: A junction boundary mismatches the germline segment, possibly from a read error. In DNA, the CDR3 is TGTGCCGGTAGTTCGAGGAGAGTAAGCTCCTACGAGCAGTACTTC. Its translation is CAGSSRRVSSYEQYF. The chain combines TRBV19 with TRBJ2-7; D gene ambiguous. Germline V gene lookup returns CDR1 LNHDA and CDR2 SQIVND (reference sequence). The CDR3 extends over 15 amino acids.

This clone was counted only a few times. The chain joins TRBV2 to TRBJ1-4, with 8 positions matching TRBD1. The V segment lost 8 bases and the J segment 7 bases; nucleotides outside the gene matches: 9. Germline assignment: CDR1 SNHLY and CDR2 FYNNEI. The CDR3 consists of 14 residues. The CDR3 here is CASLRTGFREKLFF. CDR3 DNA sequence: TGTGCCAGCCTCCGGACAGGGTTTCGTGAAAAACTGTTTTTT. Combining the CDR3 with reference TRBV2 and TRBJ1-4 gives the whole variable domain EPEVTQTPSHQVTQMGQEVILRCVPISNHLYFYWYRQILGQKVEFLVSFYNNEISEKSEIFDDQFSVERPDGSNFTLKIRSTKLEDSAMYFCASLRTGFREKLFFGSGTQLSVL.

The CDR3 region is CASSPRDRDGYTF. CDR3 in DNA: TGTGCCAGCAGCCCCCGGGACAGGGATGGCTACACCTTC. The genes are TRBV7-9 and TRBJ1-2; TRBD1 matches at 9 bases. Looked up from germline, CDR1 is SEHNR and CDR2 is FQNEAQ (reference sequence). The CDR3 is 13 residues long. V was pared by 5 bases and J by 6 bases, with 4 bases of the junction left unmatched.

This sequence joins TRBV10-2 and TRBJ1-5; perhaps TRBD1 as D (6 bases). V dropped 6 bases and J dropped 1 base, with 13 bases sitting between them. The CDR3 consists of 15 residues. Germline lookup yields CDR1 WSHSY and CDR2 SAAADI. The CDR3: CASSQGSPSNQPQHF. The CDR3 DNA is TGCGCCAGCAGCCAGGGGTCCCCGAGCAATCAGCCCCAGCATTTT.

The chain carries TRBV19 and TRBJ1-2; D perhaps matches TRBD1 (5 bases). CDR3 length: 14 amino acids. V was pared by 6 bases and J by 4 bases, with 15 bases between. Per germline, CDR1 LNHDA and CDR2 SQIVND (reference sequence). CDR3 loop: CASRPRQQLYGYTF. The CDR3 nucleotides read TGTGCCAGTAGGCCCAGACAGCAGCTCTATGGCTACACCTTC.

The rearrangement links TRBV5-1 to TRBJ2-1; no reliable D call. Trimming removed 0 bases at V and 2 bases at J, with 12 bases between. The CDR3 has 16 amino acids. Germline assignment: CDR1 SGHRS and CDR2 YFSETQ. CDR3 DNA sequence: TGCGCCAGCAGCTTGGTAGTGGGCTCTACCTACAATGAGCAGTTCTTC. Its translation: CASSLVVGSTYNEQFF. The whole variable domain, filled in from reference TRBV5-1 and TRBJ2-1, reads KAGVTQTPRYLIKTRGQQVTLSCSPISGHRSVSWYQQTPGQGLQFLFEYFSETQRNKGNFPGRFSGRQFSNSRSEMNVSTLELGDSALYLCASSLVVGSTYNEQFFGPGTRLTVL.

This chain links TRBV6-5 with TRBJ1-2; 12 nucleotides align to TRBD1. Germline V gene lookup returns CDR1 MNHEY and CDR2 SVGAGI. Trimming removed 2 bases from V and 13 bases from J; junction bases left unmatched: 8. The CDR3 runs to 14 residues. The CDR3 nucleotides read TGTGCCAGCAGTTACGCCCCGGGACAGGGGGCGGGCACCTTC. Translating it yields CASSYAPGQGAGTF.

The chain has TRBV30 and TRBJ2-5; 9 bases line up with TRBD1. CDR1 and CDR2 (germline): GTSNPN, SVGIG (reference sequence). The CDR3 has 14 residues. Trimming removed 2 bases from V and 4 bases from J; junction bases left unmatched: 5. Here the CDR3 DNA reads TGTGCCTGGAGTACAGGGGGCTCGGGAGAGACCCAGTACTTC. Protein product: CAWSTGGSGETQYF.

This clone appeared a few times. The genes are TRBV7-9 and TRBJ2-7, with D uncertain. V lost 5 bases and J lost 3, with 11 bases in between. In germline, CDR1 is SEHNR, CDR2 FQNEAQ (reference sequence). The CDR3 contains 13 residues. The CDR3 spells CASSGEPHYEQYF. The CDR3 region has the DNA TGTGCCAGCAGCGGTGAGCCTCACTACGAGCAGTACTTC.

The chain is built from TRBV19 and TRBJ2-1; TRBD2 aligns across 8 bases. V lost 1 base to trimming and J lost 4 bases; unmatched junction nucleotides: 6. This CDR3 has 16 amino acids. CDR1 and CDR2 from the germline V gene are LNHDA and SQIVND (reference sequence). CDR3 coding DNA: TGTGCCAGTAGTATAGGCGCGGGAGGATGGTACAATGAGCAGTTCTTC. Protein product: CASSIGAGGWYNEQFF.

In DNA form, the CDR3 reads TGTGCCAGCAGTGTCTCGAAGGGGACAGGCTATGGCTACACCTTC. Translation gives CASSVSKGTGYGYTF. This chain connects TRBV27 to TRBJ1-2; 8 bases match TRBD1. Germline V gives CDR1 MNHEY, CDR2 SMNVEV (reference sequence). CDR3 size: 15 residues. Trimming cost V 5 bases and J 4 bases; bases outside gene matches: 9.

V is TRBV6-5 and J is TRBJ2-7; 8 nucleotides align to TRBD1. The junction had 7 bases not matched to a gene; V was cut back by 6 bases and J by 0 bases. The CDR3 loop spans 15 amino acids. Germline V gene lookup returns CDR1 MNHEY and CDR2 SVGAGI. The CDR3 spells CASRPTGQVSYEQYF. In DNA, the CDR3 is TGTGCCAGCAGACCAACGGGACAGGTCTCCTACGAGCAGTACTTC.